A selection of T cell receptor beta chains follows, all from one sample in a study of T-cell reconstitution after alpha-beta-depleted transplantation in children. TCRdb re-derived calls from the PCR reads in MiXCR, one entry per CDR3 protein. Among hundreds of thousands of distinct CDR3 sequences listed, around 13% were seen once. The starting material was PBMCs, obtained before TCRalphabeta/CD19-depleted stem cell transplant. Receptor source: a girl aged 2 to 10 with congenital amegakaryocytic thrombocytopenia, due to receive a stem cell transplant. The CDR3 runs from the conserved cysteine through the conserved F or W. D genes are given only for firm matches. Size tells how often a clone was seen (once, few, many) or the class of an expanded clone, and some rows leave it out.

d_call clone_size j_call v_call cdr3_aa cdr3_nt
NA NA TRBJ1-2 TRBV6-5 CATSEGTGGYTF TGTGCCACCTCCGAGGGAACGGGTGGCTACACCTTC
TRBD2 NA TRBJ2-7 TRBV14 CASSQPGGQPYLSYEQYF TGTGCCAGCAGCCAGCCGGGGGGGCAGCCATATCTCTCCTACGAGCAGTACTTC
TRBD1 few TRBJ1-1 TRBV20-1 CSARDPGSGGQGNTEAFF TGCAGTGCTAGAGATCCGGGATCCGGAGGACAGGGGAACACTGAAGCTTTCTTT
NA NA TRBJ1-1 TRBV7-9 CASSFPRGLNTEAFF TGTGCCAGCAGCTTCCCCAGGGGTCTGAACACTGAAGCTTTCTTT
TRBD1 many TRBJ2-7 TRBV5-1 CASSWDRAYEQYF TGCGCCAGCAGCTGGGACAGAGCCTACGAGCAGTACTTC
NA NA TRBJ2-3 TRBV12-3/TRBV12-4 CASSYGDTDTQYF TGTGCCAGCAGTTACGGGGACACAGATACGCAGTATTTT
NA many TRBJ1-1 TRBV7-8 CASSLGQGFFAMNTEAFF TGTGCCAGCAGCTTAGGTCAGGGGTTCTTCGCTATGAACACTGAAGCTTTCTTT
NA many TRBJ2-1 TRBV21-1 CASSKSSSGSNPEQFF TGTGCCAGCAGTAAAAGTTCCAGCGGGTCGAACCCTGAGCAGTTCTTC
NA few TRBJ2-5 TRBV29-1 CSVESRRETQYF TGCAGCGTTGAATCCAGGAGGGAGACCCAGTACTTC
NA many TRBJ2-1 TRBV12-3/TRBV12-4 CASSPRYFLQFF TGTGCCAGCAGTCCCCGTTATTTTTTGCAGTTCTTC
NA many TRBJ1-5 TRBV12-3/TRBV12-4 CASSPSGNQPQHF TGTGCCAGCAGTCCTTCTGGGAATCAGCCCCAGCATTTT
TRBD2 many TRBJ2-1 TRBV12-5 CASGPQTSGYNEQFF TGTGCTAGTGGTCCCCAGACTAGCGGCTACAATGAGCAGTTCTTC
NA NA TRBJ1-5 TRBV15 CATSRDRGGIESNQPQHF TGTGCCACCAGCAGAGATCGGGGGGGGATCGAGTCCAATCAGCCCCAGCATTTT